Included here is one T cell receptor (beta chain) sequence, with context. The V end was cut by 0 bases, the J end by 3 bases, with 9 bases between. From germline, CDR1 is LGHDT and CDR2 YNNKEL (reference sequence). This CDR3 is 14 amino acids long. The entry originates in a study of blood T cells in healthy people across ages. A J-beta primer mix and a sample-barcoded 5' primer were used in a second PCR of about 7 to 12 cycles. MiXCR, run by TCRdb on the 5' RACE reads, gives a single entry per CDR3 protein. Of approximately 1,000,000 distinct CDR3 sequences detected, approximately 38% appear once; the ten largest clones hold around 13%.

What was sequenced was blood. The rearrangement joins TRBV3-1 to TRBJ2-7; no definite D call. The sequence was obtained from a man between 18 and 29 years old in good health. CDR3 sequence: CASSQDIGIYEQYF. CDR3 nucleotide sequence: TGTGCCAGCAGCCAAGATATAGGAATCTACGAGCAGTACTTC.